Reported below is one T cell receptor beta chain. Antigen specificity is unknown. Using its own MiXCR run on the 5' RACE reads, TCRdb lists one record per CDR3 protein. The data hold tens of thousands of distinct CDR3 sequences, with 12% observed a single time. The data originate from a study of T-cell memory formation after mild COVID-19. Study results and limitations: Whereas later expanders leaned CD4+, clones contracting day 15 to 85 showed a balanced CD4/CD8 makeup.

The CDR3 is made up of 15 amino acids. The junction had 8 bases not matched to a gene; V was cut back by 5 bases and J by 4 bases. From germline, CDR1 is MDHEN and CDR2 SYDVKM. Sequences were obtained from PBMCs or a T cell subset sorted from them (not recorded which). The TCR originated in a man between 18 and 29 years old who had mild COVID-19 (a few samples of this study predate the infection). Cell type and time point are not known. The chain couples TRBV28 to TRBJ2-1; 7 bases map to TRBD1. CDR3 sequence: CASSIYADRYNEQFF. In DNA form, the CDR3 reads TGTGCCAGCAGTATCTACGCGGACAGGTACAATGAGCAGTTCTTC.